This T cell receptor (beta chain) was captured by sequencing in a study of T cells in narcolepsy. Overall study findings and caveats: Autoreactive clonotypes reportedly recurred in blood of same and different patients, not controls.

For this clone: Its antigen is unidentified. At the DNA level, this CDR3 is encoded by other sequences in the same sample as well.

Libraries were prepared by immunoSEQ multiplex PCR; TCRdb keeps only in-frame clonotypes and omits some of them. The sample has 15,000 to 20,000 clones, 55% to 80% seen once. Germline V lookup: CDR1 MNHEY, CDR2 SMNVEV (reference sequence). The CDR3 is 15 amino acids. V dropped 5 bases and J dropped 1; count of bases not matched to a gene: 4. V gene TRBV27 combines with J gene TRBJ1-3; 8 positions agree with TRBD1. The specimen sequenced was CD45RA- memory CD8+ T cells from PBMCs. This receptor was taken from a human donor with narcolepsy. The CDR3 nucleotides read TGTGCCAGCAGTATCACAGGGGGATCTGGAAACACCATATATTTT. It is translated as CASSITGGSGNTIYF.